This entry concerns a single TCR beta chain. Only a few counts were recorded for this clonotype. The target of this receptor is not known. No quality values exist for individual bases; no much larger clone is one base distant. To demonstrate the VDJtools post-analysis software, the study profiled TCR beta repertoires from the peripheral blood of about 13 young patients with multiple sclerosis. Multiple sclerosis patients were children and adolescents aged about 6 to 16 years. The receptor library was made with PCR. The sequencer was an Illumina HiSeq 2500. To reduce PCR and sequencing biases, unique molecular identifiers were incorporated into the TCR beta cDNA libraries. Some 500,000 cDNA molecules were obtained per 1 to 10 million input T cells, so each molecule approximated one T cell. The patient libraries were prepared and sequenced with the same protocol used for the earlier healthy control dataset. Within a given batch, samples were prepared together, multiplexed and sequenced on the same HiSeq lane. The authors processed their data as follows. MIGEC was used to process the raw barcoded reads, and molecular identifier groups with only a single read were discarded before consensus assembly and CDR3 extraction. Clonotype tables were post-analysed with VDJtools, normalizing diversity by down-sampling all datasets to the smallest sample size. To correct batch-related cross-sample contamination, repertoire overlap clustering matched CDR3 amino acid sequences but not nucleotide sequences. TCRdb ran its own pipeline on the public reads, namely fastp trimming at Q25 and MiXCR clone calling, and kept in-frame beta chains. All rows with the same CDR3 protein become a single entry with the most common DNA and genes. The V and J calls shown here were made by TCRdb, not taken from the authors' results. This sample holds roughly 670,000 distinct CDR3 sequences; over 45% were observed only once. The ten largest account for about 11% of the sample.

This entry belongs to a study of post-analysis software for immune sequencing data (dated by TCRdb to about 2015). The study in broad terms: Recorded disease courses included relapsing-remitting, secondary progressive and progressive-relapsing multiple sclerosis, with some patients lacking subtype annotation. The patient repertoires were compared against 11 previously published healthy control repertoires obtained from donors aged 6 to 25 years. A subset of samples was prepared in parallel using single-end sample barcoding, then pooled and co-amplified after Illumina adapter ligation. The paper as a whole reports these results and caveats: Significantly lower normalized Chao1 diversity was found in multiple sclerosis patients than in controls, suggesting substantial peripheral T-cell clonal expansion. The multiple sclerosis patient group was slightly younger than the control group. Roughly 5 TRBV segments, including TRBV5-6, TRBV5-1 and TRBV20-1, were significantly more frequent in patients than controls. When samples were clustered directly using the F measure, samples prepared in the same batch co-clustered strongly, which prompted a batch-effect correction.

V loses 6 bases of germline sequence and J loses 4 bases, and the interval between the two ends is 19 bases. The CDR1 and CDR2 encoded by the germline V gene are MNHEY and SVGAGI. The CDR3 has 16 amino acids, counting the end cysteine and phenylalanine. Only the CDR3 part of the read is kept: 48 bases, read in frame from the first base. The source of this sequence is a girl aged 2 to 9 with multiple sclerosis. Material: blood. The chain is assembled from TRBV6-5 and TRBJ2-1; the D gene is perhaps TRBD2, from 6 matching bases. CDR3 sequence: CASSRRGLPGYNEQFF. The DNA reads TGTGCCAGCAGCCGCCGGGGACTGCCAGGTTACAATGAGCAGTTCTTC.